This T cell receptor beta chain is from a study of radiation and T cells in renal cell carcinoma. The wider study: Nephrectomy followed 15 Gy stereotactic body radiation by 4 weeks. General study points: Baseline intratumoral clonotype presence is unknown without pretreatment biopsies. In blood, top tumor clones expanded by 2 weeks, shrinking by 4.

CDR1 is MNHEY and CDR2 is SVGAGI in the germline V gene. CDR3 size: 14 residues. The V gene lost 5 bases and the J gene lost 1 base, with 11 bases spanning the gap. Regarding this clone: The target antigen is unknown.

Generated by immunoSEQ multiplex PCR, the TCRdb table keeps only in-frame clones and is missing some. The sample shows about 130,000 clones, 70% to 90% of them seen only once. The time point here: baseline pretreatment blood. Stated treatment: 15 Gy SBRT to primary tumor, nephrectomy 4 weeks later. Serial blood draws occurred at baseline and 2 and 4 weeks post-SBRT. This chain joins TRBV6-5 and TRBJ1-1; D call uncertain. The starting material was blood, obtained from a patient whose treatment included radiotherapy and nephrectomy. The TCR originated in a woman aged 50 to 60 with renal cell carcinoma. CDR3 region: CASSRFTRNTEAFF. CDR3 coding DNA: TGTGCCAGCAGTCGTTTCACGAGGAACACTGAAGCTTTCTTT.